The subject of this entry is one T cell receptor (beta chain). Its antigen is unidentified. Clones were read by immunoSEQ multiplex PCR, and TCRdb kept only the in-frame ones, dropping some. The sample has approximately 35,000 clones, about 92% seen once. CDR3 length equals 15 residues. Germline V gene sequence: CDR1 SGHVS, CDR2 FNYEAQ. V shed 2 bases, J shed 9 bases, and the junction held 7 bases outside the gene matches. The entry originates in a study of chemoradiotherapy in HPV16-positive cancers. Turning to the study itself: Candidate HPV-specific clones and shared TCR motifs came from two HPV16-positive patients. Study-wide results and caveats: Non-HPV-specific T cells did not expand in tumors during treatment, whereas candidate HPV-specific clones and E7-related motifs did. In HPV16-positive patients, HPV-responsive T-cell expansion tracked better recurrence-free survival.

This receptor was taken from a human donor with HPV-associated anogenital cancer. The V gene is TRBV7-6, the J gene TRBJ2-1, with 10 bases matching TRBD2. Sample: blood, taken from a patient who underwent chemoradiotherapy. The CDR3 DNA is TGTGCCAGCAGCTTACTAGCGGGGGTTTTGGTTGAGCAGTTCTTC. As protein: CASSLLAGVLVEQFF.